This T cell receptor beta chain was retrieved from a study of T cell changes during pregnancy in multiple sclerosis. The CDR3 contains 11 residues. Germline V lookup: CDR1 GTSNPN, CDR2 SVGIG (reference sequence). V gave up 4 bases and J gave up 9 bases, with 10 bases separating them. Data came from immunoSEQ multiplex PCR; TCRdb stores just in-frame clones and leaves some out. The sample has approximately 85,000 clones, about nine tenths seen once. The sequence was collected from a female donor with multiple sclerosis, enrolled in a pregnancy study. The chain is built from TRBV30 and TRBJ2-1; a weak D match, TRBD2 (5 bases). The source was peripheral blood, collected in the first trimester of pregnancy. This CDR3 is CAWITGGEQFF. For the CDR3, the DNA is TGTGCCTGGATTACCGGAGGTGAGCAGTTCTTC.